Described below is a single TCR beta chain sequence and its context. The data stem from a study of control samples from healthy donors and cancer patients. Sequenced by immunoSEQ multiplex PCR; TCRdb stores in-frame clones only, minus some. The table shows some 170,000 clones, with 96% occurring only once. The CDR3 consists of 17 residues. V dropped 3 bases and J dropped 5 bases, with 19 bases sitting between them. Germline V gene data show CDR1 as SGHAT and CDR2 as FQNNGV. The gene calls are TRBV11-2 and TRBJ1-4; D ambiguous. The sample was blood. This receptor was identified in a woman aged 30 to 39 in good health. The CDR3 region is CASSLLRAADLNEKLFF. The DNA of the CDR3 is TGTGCCAGCAGCTTGTTGCGGGCAGCCGACCTAAATGAAAAACTGTTTTTT.